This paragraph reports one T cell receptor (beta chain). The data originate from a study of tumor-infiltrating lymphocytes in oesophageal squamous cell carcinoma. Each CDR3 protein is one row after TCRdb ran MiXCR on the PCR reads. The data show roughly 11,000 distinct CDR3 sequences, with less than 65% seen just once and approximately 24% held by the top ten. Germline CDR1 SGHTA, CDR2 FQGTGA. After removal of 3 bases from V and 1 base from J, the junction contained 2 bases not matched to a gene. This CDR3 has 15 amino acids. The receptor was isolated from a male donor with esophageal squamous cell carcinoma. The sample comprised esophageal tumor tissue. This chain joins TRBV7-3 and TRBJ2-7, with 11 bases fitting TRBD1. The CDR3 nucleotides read TGTGCCAGCAGCTTGGGACAGGGGGGATCCTACGAGCAGTACTTC. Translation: CASSLGQGGSYEQYF.